Listed below are T cell receptor beta chains from one sample, sequenced in a study of T-cell reconstitution after alpha-beta-depleted transplantation in children. TCRdb recomputed calls from the PCR reads with MiXCR, one row per CDR3 protein. This repertoire shows 300,000 to 400,000 distinct CDR3 sequences, around 15% found once; its top ten account for about 41%. The sample here was PBMCs, mostly from graft donor cells, taken 360 days after TCRalphabeta/CD19-depleted stem cell transplant. These receptors all come from a male patient between 2 and 10 years old who had a stem cell transplant for acute lymphoblastic leukemia, so the T cells may come from the graft donor. Both conserved end residues are part of each CDR3. The order of the fields is clone size, V gene, J gene, D gene, CDR3 DNA, CDR3 protein. The D gene is left open where the match is weak. Size is omitted from some rows. Given values are once, few, many or a class for expanded clones.

>few|TRBV5-1|TRBJ1-6|TRBD1
TGCGCCAGCAGAGGGACAGCAAATTCACCCCTCCACTTT
CASRGTANSPLHF
>-|TRBV25-1|TRBJ2-1|-
TGTGCCAGCGCCTTCAACAATGAGCAGTTCTTC
CASAFNNEQFF
>-|TRBV19|TRBJ2-1|-
TGTGCCAGTAGTATGGGGGGCGCGGAGCAGTTCTTC
CASSMGGAEQFF
>few|TRBV6-2/TRBV6-3|TRBJ1-5|-
TGTGCCAGCAGTTACCTTGGGCGGAATCAGCCCCAGCATTTT
CASSYLGRNQPQHF
>-|TRBV4-1|TRBJ2-1|-
TGCGCCAGCAGCCTAAGATATAACAATGAGCAGTTCTTC
CASSLRYNNEQFF
>-|TRBV28|TRBJ2-1|-
TGTGCCAGCAGCACCGATCCAGAGCAGTTCTTC
CASSTDPEQFF
>few|TRBV30|TRBJ2-3|-
TGTGCCTGGAGTCGGGACAGCACAGATACGCAGTATTTT
CAWSRDSTDTQYF
>-|TRBV10-3|TRBJ1-5|-
TGTGCCATCAGCGAAGGGGGAGGCGATCAGCCCCAGCATTTT
CAISEGGGDQPQHF
>many|TRBV29-1|TRBJ2-1|TRBD2
TGCAGCGTTGGGGGGACTAGCGGGAGGTCCTACAATGAGCAGTTCTTC
CSVGGTSGRSYNEQFF
>-|TRBV7-3|TRBJ1-1|TRBD1
TGTGCCAGCAGCCCTCACCCGAGGGGGCCCCCGAACACTGAAGCTTTCTTT
CASSPHPRGPPNTEAFF